This T cell receptor (beta chain) emerged from a study of shared clonotypes between healthy human individuals. Study-level background: Samples came from a couple of female and a few male donors aged 18 to 49. Findings and limits, study-wide: Across subsets, estimated richness was generally greater for naive than for memory populations. Against clonotypes common to all four donors, non-shared ones had lower generation probabilities.

Remarks on this clone: Antigen specificity is unknown. Other DNA sequences from this sample encode an identical CDR3 as well.

CDR3 length equals 13 residues. With 3 bases removed from V and 4 bases from J, the gap between germline ends came to 10 bases. Germline-derived CDR1 and CDR2 are KGHSH and LQKENI. TCRdb's copy holds only in-frame clones and misses some; the assay was immunoSEQ multiplex PCR. The sample shows approximately 1,000,000 clones, 75% to 85% of them seen only once. Sequencing was done on a sample of memory CD4+ T cells from PBMCs. Regarding subset: CD45RA-negative fraction. This TCR came from a young man in good health. Some clones in this sample may be carry-over from other donors' samples. V usage is TRBV18 and J usage is TRBJ2-7; D call uncertain. The chain's CDR3 is CASSPRDGYEQYF. The CDR3 DNA is TGTGCCAGCTCACCTAGGGATGGTTACGAGCAGTACTTC.